Reported below is one T cell receptor (beta chain). The CDR3 extends over 15 amino acids. J gave up 6 bases and V 0 bases, and 4 bases lay outside the gene matches. Germline V gives CDR1 SGHTS, CDR2 YDEGEE. Per the original methods: Using reference gene primer amplification, nucleated cell counts were estimated. Method: immunoSEQ multiplex PCR; TCRdb's copy keeps in-frame clones and lacks some. Clone size and the V and J calls come from that table; the DNA yielded D and trimming. The data show approximately 250,000 clones, with about nine tenths seen just once and 2% to 3% held by the top ten. Study members were between about 18 and 100 years old and lived in 20 to 25 US regions. Participants reported their clinical history, and cohort assignment relied on those reports. This sample is drawn from a study of blood T cell repertoires in COVID-19. At the level of the study: The samples span acute and convalescent COVID-19 from the United States, Italy and Spain.

Sequencing used PBMCs or T cells enriched from blood (not recorded which). This sequence joins TRBV5-8 and TRBJ2-1, with 9 bases identical to TRBD1. This TCR was recovered from a woman in her thirties or forties with acute COVID-19. The CDR3 coding sequence is TGTGCCAGCAGCTTGGGGGGACAGGGCAGCAATGAGCAGTTCTTC. Translation: CASSLGGQGSNEQFF.